The present T cell receptor beta chain was sequenced within a study of cytomegalovirus exposure and HLA in healthy donors. Looking at the study overall: Of 398 genotyped donors, around 84% clustered with self-reported Caucasian donors. Study observations and caveats: Relative to the roughly 700-donor mean, N-insertions were reportedly fewer in an Asian-associated ancestry cluster in a later analysis. A missense variant in DCLRE1C was later tied to TCR beta V- and J-gene trimming.

J was trimmed by 2 bases and V by 4 bases; bases with no gene match: 7. The CDR3 is 16 residues long. Germline V gene lookup returns CDR1 SGHTA and CDR2 FQGNSA. Note on this clone: Its target is not known.

Researchers ran the PCR with 60 Vbeta and 13 Jbeta primers. Libraries were prepared by immunoSEQ multiplex PCR; TCRdb keeps only in-frame clonotypes and omits some of them. Of under 200,000 clones in the sample, 73% were seen once. Sequencing input: PBMCs. This sequence was found in a woman aged 25 to 39 in good health and CMV-seronegative. This chain connects TRBV7-2 to TRBJ2-3; 9 positions match TRBD2. The CDR3 loop reads CASSSLAGAPTDTQYF. CDR3 DNA sequence: TGTGCCAGCAGCTCATTAGCGGGGGCCCCCACAGATACGCAGTATTTT.